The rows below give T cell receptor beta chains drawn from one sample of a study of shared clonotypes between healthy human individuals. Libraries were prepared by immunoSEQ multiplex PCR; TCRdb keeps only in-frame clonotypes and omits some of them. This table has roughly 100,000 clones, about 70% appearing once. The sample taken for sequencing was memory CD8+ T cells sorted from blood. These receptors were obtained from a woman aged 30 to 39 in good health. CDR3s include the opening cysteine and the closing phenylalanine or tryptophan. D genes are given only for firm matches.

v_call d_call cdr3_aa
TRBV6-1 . CASRLTGTLLNEQFF
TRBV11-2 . CASSWVVGGSSYEQYF
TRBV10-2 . CASRPIERTGELFF
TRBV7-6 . CASSAQPGHTTGELFF
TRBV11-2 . CASSREAPGQPETQYF
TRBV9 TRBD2 CASTRTSGRYTDTQYF
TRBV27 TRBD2 CASSPRASGIDEQFF
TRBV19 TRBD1 CASSKNPGGRNNQPQHF
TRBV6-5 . CASSPRQPWPETQYF
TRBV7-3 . CASSLGTFGEQFF
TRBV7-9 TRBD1 CASSYTKTGAKNIQYF
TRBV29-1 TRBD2 CSVKGLAGYNEQFF
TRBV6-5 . CASSYSIEGQPQHF
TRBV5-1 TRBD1 CASSLAGGSPGKLFF
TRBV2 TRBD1 CASRGTVSSSYNSPLHF
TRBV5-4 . CASSSGPGTNTEAFF
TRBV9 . CASSPRIGTGELFF
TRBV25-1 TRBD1 CASSDRGHTEAFF
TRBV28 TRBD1 CASSSGQNNEQFF
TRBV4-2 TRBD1 CASSRPGQSSYEQYF
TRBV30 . CAWSVSWGNEQFF
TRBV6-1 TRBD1 CASSHLQGASTEAFF
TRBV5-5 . CATGQGLAPYEQYF
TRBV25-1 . CASSRRGSEKLFF
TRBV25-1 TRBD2 CASTPRASGTPQETQYF
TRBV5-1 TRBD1 CASSLGTGGDTQYF
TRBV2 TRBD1 CASRDSEPYEQYF
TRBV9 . CASSVGQLHTANYGYAF
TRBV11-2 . CASSLYPRDWRDEQFF
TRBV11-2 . CASSFFGGTYEQYF
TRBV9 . CASSVGPHFLGYEQYF